The 12 T cell receptor beta chains listed next were all sequenced from one sample in a study of shared clonotypes between healthy human individuals. TCRdb's table, derived via immunoSEQ multiplex PCR, lists solely in-frame clones and lacks some. There are about 2.3 million clones in the sample; 93% occur only once, and roughly 0.36% lies in the top ten. The sample comprised naive CD4+ T cells from PBMCs. Subset: CD45RA+ positively selected. Source of these receptors: a man younger than 35 in good health. Some clones in this sample may be carry-over from other donors' samples.

On this clone: Other DNA sequences of this sample code for an identical CDR3. The chain has TRBV10-3 and TRBJ1-2; unclear D gene. Between the trimmed V and J ends, which lost 3 bases and 2 bases, there was a span of 4 bases. CDR3 length: 12 amino acids. Germline CDR1 is ENHRY and CDR2 is SYGVKD. CDR3 in DNA: TGTGCCATCAGTGAAGAAAACTATGGCTACACCTTC. Residues: CAISEENYGYTF.

The chain has TRBV19 and TRBJ2-1; no clear D. The V gene's germline CDR1 is LNHDA and CDR2 SQIVND (reference sequence). The CDR3 loop spans 11 amino acids. V was clipped by 9 bases and J by 5 bases, with 8 bases between them. CDR3 DNA: TGTGCCAGCCGTACGAACAATGAGCAGTTCTTC. Its translation is CASRTNNEQFF.

This rearrangement joins TRBV19 to TRBJ2-2; no firm D call. The CDR3 length is 13 residues. The germline gives CDR1 LNHDA, CDR2 SQIVND (reference sequence). Trimming removed 7 bases from V and 1 base from J, with 7 bases in between. The CDR3, as DNA: TGTGCCAGTAACCCTAGGAACACCGGGGAGCTGTTTTTT. Translating gives CASNPRNTGELFF.

The V gene is TRBV11-1, the J gene TRBJ1-1, with D maybe TRBD1 (5 bases). This CDR3 contains 13 residues. The germline CDR1 and CDR2 sequences are SGHAT and FQDESV (reference sequence). Trimming took 6 bases from V and 0 from J, leaving 8 bases between them. The CDR3 sequence is CASSRGLNTEAFF. The CDR3 coding sequence is TGTGCCAGCAGTAGGGGCCTGAACACTGAAGCTTTCTTT.

V and J are TRBV5-6 and TRBJ1-1; weak D call: TRBD1 (5 bases). The CDR3 extends over 15 amino acids. Germline lookup yields CDR1 SGHDT and CDR2 YYEEEE. The ends were cut back, 2 bases at V and 1 base at J, with 12 bases in the middle. CDR3 region: CASSFRGTRNTEAFF. The CDR3 nucleotides are TGTGCCAGCAGCTTTCGTGGGACTAGGAACACTGAAGCTTTCTTT.

As concerns this clone: The identical CDR3 is also encoded by other nucleotide sequences in the sample. Here the CDR3 reads CASSSQGSDTQYF. In nucleotides, the CDR3 is TGCGCCAGCAGCTCACAGGGGTCAGATACGCAGTATTTT. The gene calls are TRBV5-1 and TRBJ2-3; TRBD1 matches at 7 bases. After removal of 3 bases from V and 4 bases from J, the junction contained 2 bases not matched to a gene. Looked up from germline, CDR1 is SGHRS and CDR2 is YFSETQ. CDR3 size: 13 residues.

This chain uses TRBV6-1 with TRBJ2-4; D gene uncertain. Germline V gives CDR1 MNHNS, CDR2 SASEGT. The CDR3 extends over 12 amino acids. Between the trimmed V and J ends, which lost 6 bases and 14 bases, there was a span of 17 bases. The CDR3, as DNA: TGTGCCAGCAGGGAAAGGAGCCTTTATGAGTACTTC. Its protein is CASRERSLYEYF.

This clone has just one count. Here the CDR3 reads CASSSRDGGKGYEQYF. The CDR3 nucleotides read TGTGCCAGCAGTTCCCGAGATGGGGGCAAAGGATACGAGCAGTACTTC. V gene TRBV6-5 combines with J gene TRBJ2-7, with TRBD1 as a possible D gene (6 bases). V was pared by 4 bases and J by 4 bases, with 20 bases between. Germline assignment: CDR1 MNHEY and CDR2 SVGAGI. The CDR3 is 16 amino acids.

The chain carries TRBV6-1 and TRBJ1-4; D remains ambiguous. With 7 bases removed from V and 8 bases from J, the gap between germline ends came to 5 bases. The CDR3 has 10 residues. Germline loops: CDR1 MNHNS, CDR2 SASEGT. The CDR3 loop reads CASNGEKLFF. The CDR3 DNA follows: TGTGCCAGCAACGGGGAAAAACTGTTTTTT.

The chain employs TRBV15 and TRBJ2-1; D might be TRBD1 (5 bases). The CDR3 sequence is 14 residues long. Germline CDR1 LNHNV, CDR2 YYDKDF (reference sequence). With 4 bases removed from V and 9 bases from J, the gap between germline ends came to 16 bases. The CDR3, as DNA: TGTGCCACCAGCAAGGACCTCAGGGCAGGTGAGCAGTTCTTC. Translated, it gives CATSKDLRAGEQFF.

The rearrangement joins TRBV2 to TRBJ2-5; TRBD2 might be the D (6 bases). The CDR3 length is 13 residues. Germline CDR1 and CDR2: SNHLY and FYNNEI. Trimming stripped 8 bases from V and 2 bases from J, with 12 bases between. The chain's CDR3 is CASGTGEQETQYF. The CDR3 DNA reads TGTGCCAGCGGGACGGGAGAGCAAGAGACCCAGTACTTC. The whole variable domain, remainder taken from reference TRBV2 and TRBJ2-5, is EPEVTQTPSHQVTQMGQEVILRCVPISNHLYFYWYRQILGQKVEFLVSFYNNEISEKSEIFDDQFSVERPDGSNFTLKIRSTKLEDSAMYFCASGTGEQETQYFGPGTRLLVL.

The chain couples TRBV19 to TRBJ1-1; TRBD1 matches 12 bases. The junction had 4 bases not matched to a gene; V was cut back by 10 bases and J by 4 bases. Germline V CDR1 and CDR2: LNHDA, SQIVND (reference sequence). The CDR3 has 13 residues. The CDR3 loop reads CATGDRGLTEAFF. The CDR3 DNA follows: TGTGCCACCGGGGACAGGGGGCTCACTGAAGCTTTCTTT.